This TCR beta chain was sequenced in a study of blood T cell repertoires in COVID-19 (dated by TCRdb to 2020 to 2022). About the study as a whole: The collaborator samples originated in the United States, Italy and Spain and spanned the acute and convalescent phases of COVID-19. The material from the prospective study consisted of cDNA or gDNA derived from T cells, B-cell-depleted T cells, or PBMCs. Deeply sampled blood TCRbeta repertoires from subjects exposed to, actively infected with, or recovered from COVID-19 were included in the dataset. The repertoires were released in a freely available public database meant as a resource for research on the immune response to SARS-CoV-2. Samples came from the ongoing ImmuneRACE study (first 160 participants) plus 1,254 subjects from 6 global collaborators. Nearly every sample came with metadata listing a de-identified subject ID, COVID-19 status, age in years and sex. Where available, HLA class I and class II types were taken from metadata supplied by the sample provider and were not determined by assay-based typing. General study outcomes and caveats: The amount of clinical and demographic metadata varied by source and participant and was provided uncurated.

At one collaborating source in Seattle, patients were enrolled during active infection and were followed longitudinally through the course of disease. Each collaborating institution followed its own protocols to collect whole blood in K2EDTA tubes. For TCRbeta analysis, collaborator samples were shipped as frozen whole blood, as isolated PBMCs, or as DNA extracted from either sample type. CDR1 and CDR2 were assigned from the germline V gene as SNHLY and FYNNEI. Trimming takes 4 bases from V and 4 bases from J, and the germline ends sit 13 bases apart. From the cysteine up to the phenylalanine, the CDR3 has a length of 15 residues. The DNA shown is the 45-base CDR3, in frame from base 1. The immunoSEQ Assay, a bias-controlled multiplex PCR, was used to amplify TCRbeta CDR3 regions from genomic DNA. Concerning the study's data processing: Within the assay, amplification of reference gene primers was used to estimate how many nucleated cells each sample contained. Sequence reads were collapsed and filtered to measure the absolute abundance of every unique TCRbeta CDR3 rearrangement. For each sample, productive Simpson clonality was calculated by taking the square root of Simpson's diversity index across productive rearrangements. TCRdb retrieved this table from immuneACCESS and kept in-frame rearrangements only. Not all clones are present; in checked studies, unresolved V genes account for under half, and no reason is known for the remainder. V, J and clone size are those of that table, while D and trimming were read from the DNA. The sample table records 150,000 to 200,000 clones; roughly 80% of these occur just once. The biggest ten clones account for 7.6% of the sample.

As regards this clone: The antigen this receptor binds is unknown. Base qualities are not recorded, but no much larger clone differs from it by a single base.

The receptor was isolated from a woman between 65 and 79 years old with COVID-19, enrolled during active disease. The sample was peripheral blood. The sequence is built from TRBV2 and TRBJ2-2; TRBD2 might be the D gene, on 5 matching bases. The nucleotide sequence reads TGTGCCAGCAGTGCGTTGAGGGTTGGCACCGGGGAGCTGTTTTTT. Protein translation: CASSALRVGTGELFF.